Following are 24 T cell receptor beta chains from one sample sequenced in a study of T cells in Graves' hyperthyroidism and ophthalmopathy. The investigators amplified TCR beta CDR3 regions from RNA transcripts. The HTBI primer set was used in a first-round RT-PCR of the TCR CDR3. Using its own MiXCR run on the multiplex PCR reads, TCRdb lists one record per CDR3 protein. The sample yields fewer than 800,000 distinct CDR3 sequences, about 15% seen once. Sample: blood. Receptors originate from a man between 18 and 35 years old with Graves' hyperthyroidism.

This clonotype was seen repeatedly, ten times or more. The chain has TRBV6-2 or TRBV6-3 and TRBJ2-1; the D is unclear. This CDR3 is 13 amino acids long. Germline V gene data show CDR1 as MNHEY and CDR2 as SVGEGT. Trimming took 4 bases from V and 9 from J, leaving 13 bases between them. CDR3 sequence (DNA): TGTGCCAGCAGTTTGATCTTTTCGGGTGAGCAGTTCTTC. Translating it yields CASSLIFSGEQFF.

This clonotype was detected ten times or more. The chain combines TRBV10-3 with TRBJ2-1, with 8 bases lining up with TRBD2. V was clipped by 10 bases and J by 4 bases; unmatched bases: 12. The germline CDR1 and CDR2 sequences are ENHRY and SYGVKD. The CDR3 has 15 amino acids. The CDR3 reads CASYAGTSQYNEQFF. The CDR3, as DNA: TGTGCCAGCTACGCCGGGACTAGTCAATACAATGAGCAGTTCTTC.

This sequence joins TRBV29-1 and TRBJ1-2; D is undetermined. This CDR3 is built from 13 residues. In germline, CDR1 is SQVTM, CDR2 ANQGSEA. The germline V and J ends were trimmed by 1 base and 4 bases, with 10 bases remaining between them. Here the CDR3 DNA reads TGCAGCGTTGAAGTCCAAGGGTTCTATGGCTACACCTTC. This codes for CSVEVQGFYGYTF.

Comment on this clonotype: The junction shows a germline mismatch at one end, possibly a read error. The genes are TRBV29-1 and TRBJ2-3; unclear D gene. Germline CDR1 is SQVTM and CDR2 is ANQGSEA. The CDR3 spans 12 residues. CDR3 protein: CSVDPSSNTRYF. CDR3 DNA sequence: TGCAGCGTTGACCCTTCCAGCAATACGCGGTATTTT.

This clonotype was recorded many times. This sequence joins TRBV7-9 and TRBJ2-1; D is undetermined. The CDR3 loop spans 16 amino acids. V lost 5 bases and J lost 8, with 22 bases in between. The V gene's germline CDR1 is SEHNR and CDR2 FQNEAQ (reference sequence). The CDR3 DNA reads as TGTGCCAGCAGCCCCCGGGTCGGGTTGGTTGTGGATGAGCAGTTCTTC. Amino acid sequence: CASSPRVGLVVDEQFF.

This clonotype came up a few times. This chain uses TRBV6-1 with TRBJ2-1; D is uncertain. Germline V CDR1 and CDR2: MNHNS, SASEGT. The CDR3 sequence is 14 residues long. The germline V and J ends were trimmed by 5 bases and 4 bases, with 12 bases remaining between them. CDR3 protein: CASSSPRRYNEQFF. CDR3 coding DNA: TGTGCCAGCAGTTCCCCCCGGCGGTACAATGAGCAGTTCTTC.

This clonotype was counted a few times. The rearrangement joins TRBV13 to TRBJ1-3, with D possibly matching TRBD1 (6 bases). Germline CDR1 is PRHDT and CDR2 is FYEKMQ (reference sequence). V was shortened by 0 bases and J by 4 bases, with 13 bases between the two germline ends. The CDR3 is 16 residues long. This CDR3 reads CASSLGPGAGGNTIYF. Here the CDR3 DNA reads TGTGCCAGCAGCTTAGGACCAGGGGCGGGCGGAAACACCATATATTTT.

Regarding this clonotype: A read error may be the cause here, since a much bigger clone is one base away. V and J are TRBV19 and TRBJ1-5, with D unresolved. CDR1 LNHDA and CDR2 SQIVND come from the germline V gene (reference sequence). CDR3 length equals 13 residues. CDR3 protein: CTSSIYSNQPQHF. CDR3 nucleotides: TGTACCAGTAGTATCTATAGCAATCAGCCCCAGCATTTT. Supplemented by reference TRBV19 and TRBJ1-5, the full variable domain reads DGGITQSPKYLFRKEGQNVTLSCEQNLNHDAMYWYRQDPGQGLRLIYYSQIVNDFQKGDIAEGYSVSREKKESFPLTVTSAQKNPTAFYLCTSSIYSNQPQHFGDGTRLSIL.

This clonotype was observed a few times. This rearrangement joins TRBV6-2 or TRBV6-3 to TRBJ1-1, with 9 bases fitting TRBD1. The germline gives CDR1 MNHEY, CDR2 SVGEGT. CDR3 length equals 14 residues. Germline trimming cut 6 bases from V and 5 bases from J; bases unmatched to any gene: 7. The DNA for the CDR3 is TGTGCCAGCAGGGAACAGGGGGCCTGGACTGAAGCTTTCTTT. This encodes CASREQGAWTEAFF.

V is TRBV28 and J is TRBJ2-1, with 12 bases aligning to TRBD2. V shed 2 bases, J shed 6 bases, and the junction held 5 bases outside the gene matches. There are 16 residues in the CDR3. Germline V gene lookup returns CDR1 MDHEN and CDR2 SYDVKM. The CDR3 DNA sequence: TGTGCCAGCAGTTTACAGACTAGCGGGAGAAGCAATGAGCAGTTCTTC. Its translation is CASSLQTSGRSNEQFF.

This clonotype has only a few counts. A single base separates this from a much larger clone, so it may be a read error. The rearrangement links TRBV12-3 or TRBV12-4 to TRBJ2-1; TRBD2 might be the D (5 bases). The CDR3 spans 16 residues. V lost 0 bases and J lost 3, with 12 bases in between. CDR3 coding DNA: TGTGCCAGCAGTTTAGCGCGTGTAGGGAGCTACAATGAGCAGTTCTTC. This encodes CASSLARVGSYNEQFF.

The chain recombines TRBV24-1 with TRBJ1-4; D not resolved. This CDR3 spans 13 amino acids. The germline V gene has CDR1 KGHDR and CDR2 SFDVKD. Trimming stripped 3 bases from V and 7 bases from J, with 8 bases between. CDR3 nucleotide sequence: TGTGCCACCAGTGATGGAGCGTCTGAAAAACTGTTTTTT. Amino acid sequence: CATSDGASEKLFF.

The chain links TRBV5-1 to TRBJ2-7, with D possibly matching TRBD1 (5 bases). The CDR3 covers 16 residues. V was clipped by 0 bases and J by 5 bases, with 18 bases between them. Per the germline V gene, CDR1 is SGHRS and CDR2 is YFSETQ. The CDR3 is CASSLAAGMDVHEQYF. CDR3 DNA sequence: TGCGCCAGCAGCTTGGCCGCAGGGATGGACGTGCACGAGCAGTACTTC.

This clonotype was seen ten or more times. The rearrangement uses TRBV12-3 or TRBV12-4 and TRBJ1-1; the D gene is possibly TRBD1 (5 bases). This CDR3 is 12 amino acids long. Deletions cut 6 bases from V and 11 bases from J, with 16 bases between. Here the CDR3 DNA reads TGTGCCAGCAGCCGAGTGGCAGGGACGGCTTTCTTT. Its translation is CASSRVAGTAFF.

This clonotype was observed at least ten times. The chain carries TRBV7-9 and TRBJ2-1; 8 positions match TRBD1. The V and J ends lost 5 bases and 4 bases, in that order; junction bases with no gene match: 7. In germline, CDR1 is SEHNR, CDR2 FQNEAQ (reference sequence). The CDR3 is 15 amino acids. The DNA of the CDR3 is TGTGCCAGCAGCCCAGACAGGGGACAATACAATGAGCAGTTCTTC. This encodes CASSPDRGQYNEQFF.

A few counts support this clonotype. The chain uses TRBV5-1 and TRBJ2-7; 9 bases are shared with TRBD2. J gave up 0 bases and V 4 bases, and 5 bases lay outside the gene matches. CDR1 is SGHRS and CDR2 is YFSETQ in the germline V gene. The CDR3 sequence is 15 residues long. CDR3 nucleotide sequence: TGCGCCAGCAGCGGGGATAGCGGGAGCTCCTACGAGCAGTACTTC. This gives the protein CASSGDSGSSYEQYF. Filled out from reference TRBV5-1 and TRBJ2-7, the complete variable domain reads KAGVTQTPRYLIKTRGQQVTLSCSPISGHRSVSWYQQTPGQGLQFLFEYFSETQRNKGNFPGRFSGRQFSNSRSEMNVSTLELGDSALYLCASSGDSGSSYEQYFGPGTRLTVT.

This clonotype was detected ten times or more. The rearrangement links TRBV20-1 to TRBJ1-5; tentative D call: TRBD1 (6 bases). The CDR3 covers 11 residues. Per germline, CDR1 DFQATT and CDR2 SNEGSKA (reference sequence). V lost 5 bases and J 6 bases, leaving 8 bases between the germline ends. CDR3 coding DNA: TGCAGTGCTGCAGGGGTTCAGCCCCAGCATTTT. It codes for CSAAGVQPQHF.

The chain couples TRBV4-2 to TRBJ2-1; D gene uncertain. Trimming took 1 base from V and 0 from J, leaving 10 bases between them. This CDR3 comprises 16 residues. Per the germline V gene, CDR1 is LGHNA and CDR2 is YNFKEQ. CDR3 residues: CASSQVTPSSYNEQFF. The CDR3 nucleotides are TGTGCCAGCAGCCAAGTGACTCCAAGCTCCTACAATGAGCAGTTCTTC.

At least ten counts were recorded for this clonotype. The genes are TRBV5-1 and TRBJ1-1; 8 bases map to TRBD1. The CDR3 runs 12 residues. V lost 10 bases and J lost 7; bases outside the gene matches: 9. Germline V gene lookup returns CDR1 SGHRS and CDR2 YFSETQ. The CDR3 coding sequence is TGCGCCCGACAACAGGGGGGGCTTGAAGCTTTCTTT. This codes for CARQQGGLEAFF.

This clonotype occurred many times. An end of the junction differs from the germline gene, which may be a read error. The chain has TRBV7-9 and TRBJ2-7; D gene uncertain. CDR3 length equals 12 residues. Germline CDR1 and CDR2: SEHNR and FQNEAQ (reference sequence). The CDR3 here is CASSLVSYEQYF. CDR3 bases: TGTGCCAGCAGTTTAGTCTCCTACGAGCAGTACTTC.

This clonotype was seen only a few times. The rearrangement links TRBV28 to TRBJ2-4; 9 bases map to TRBD2. J was trimmed by 0 bases and V by 3 bases; bases with no gene match: 12. From germline, CDR1 is MDHEN and CDR2 SYDVKM. The CDR3 contains 19 residues. Here the CDR3 reads CASSFSVRGRDLAKNIQYF. In nucleotides, the CDR3 is TGTGCCAGCAGTTTCTCAGTTCGCGGGAGGGATCTAGCCAAAAACATTCAGTACTTC.

There are many counts of this clonotype. The chain employs TRBV28 and TRBJ2-3, with 9 bases identical to TRBD1. Germline V gene lookup returns CDR1 MDHEN and CDR2 SYDVKM. After removal of 2 bases from V and 2 bases from J, the junction contained 5 bases not matched to a gene. CDR3 length: 16 residues. This CDR3 reads CASSLPGQGHTDTQYF. CDR3 DNA: TGTGCCAGCAGTTTACCGGGACAGGGCCACACAGATACGCAGTATTTT.

The chain has TRBV7-9 and TRBJ2-1, with 9 bases lining up with TRBD1. V was clipped by 5 bases and J by 9 bases; unmatched bases: 17. The germline V gene encodes CDR1 SEHNR and CDR2 FQNEAQ (reference sequence). The CDR3 contains 17 residues. The DNA for the CDR3 is TGTGCCAGCAGCCCGAACCCCGGGACAGGGAGTTTAGGTGAGCAGTTCTTC. Its protein product is CASSPNPGTGSLGEQFF.

This clonotype was recorded many times. This chain uses TRBV20-1 with TRBJ2-1; the D is unclear. V lost 7 bases and J lost 0, with 13 bases in between. CDR1 and CDR2 from the germline V gene are DFQATT and SNEGSKA (reference sequence). This CDR3 spans 14 amino acids. The CDR3 is CSVQEQISYNEQFF. The CDR3 coding sequence is TGCAGTGTTCAGGAGCAAATCTCCTACAATGAGCAGTTCTTC.